The sequence of this TCR beta chain was determined in a study of T-cell memory formation after mild COVID-19. Overall study context: The two donors had largely donor-specific TCR clusters.

This clonotype turned up a few times. Its antigen is not known. One entry per CDR3 protein results from TCRdb running MiXCR on the 5' RACE reads. Of roughly 250,000 distinct CDR3 sequences listed, 15% to 20% were seen once; the top ten hold 3.5%. Study-wide points: Confirmation of SARS-CoV-2 specificity was lacking for second-wave clones peaking day 37. Mostly located in CM and EM were contracting CD4+ clones, with contracting CD8+ clones located in EMRA. Day 15 to 85 contracting clones showed balanced CD4/CD8; later expanders leaned CD4+.

The CDR3 runs 17 residues. The V and J ends lost 4 bases and 0 bases respectively, with 14 bases between them. Germline V CDR1 and CDR2: SGHKS, YYEKEE (reference sequence). This chain links TRBV5-5 with TRBJ2-6; no clear D. Sequences were obtained from PBMCs or a T cell subset sorted from them (not recorded which). The sequence derives from a young man who had mild COVID-19 (a few samples of this study predate the infection). Cell type and time point are not known. The CDR3 DNA sequence: TGTGCCAGCAGCCCGGCGCCCTTGACCTCTGGGGCCAACGTCCTGACTTTC. Translated, it gives CASSPAPLTSGANVLTF.